This TCR beta chain was identified in a study of blood T cell repertoires in COVID-19. The overall study: The United States, Italy and Spain provided the acute and convalescent COVID-19 samples. Sources were T cells, B-cell-depleted T cells, or PBMCs; the material itself was cDNA or gDNA.

Under the authors' procedure: Reference gene primer amplification gave nucleated cell count estimates. Some clones are missing from TCRdb's copy, which holds only in-frame ones; the method was immunoSEQ multiplex PCR. That table gives V, J and clone size, and the DNA gave D and trimming. Found here are about 260,000 clones, approximately 87% of them singletons; the top ten hold over 8.5%. This CDR3 is 12 amino acids long. Per the germline V gene, CDR1 is MGHRA and CDR2 is YSYEKL. V gave up 3 bases and J gave up 7 bases, with 7 bases separating them. Sequenced: peripheral blood. This TCR derives from a human donor in a cohort sampled during active COVID-19. The rearrangement uses TRBV4-1 and TRBJ1-5; D is possibly TRBD1 (5 bases). This chain's CDR3 is CASSHGGQPQHF. For the CDR3, the DNA is TGCGCCAGCAGCCACGGGGGACAGCCCCAGCATTTT.